This TCR beta chain was sequenced for a study of shared clonotypes between healthy human individuals. Sequencing used immunoSEQ multiplex PCR; TCRdb keeps in-frame clones, though not all of them. The sample contains fewer than 650,000 clones, 76% of which appear only once. The CDR3 contains 12 residues. The germline V gene encodes CDR1 LNHDA and CDR2 SQIVND (reference sequence). A word on this clone: A read error may account for a junction end that differs from germline.

This TCR was sampled from a woman in her thirties or forties in good health. Some clones in this sample may be carry-over from other donors' samples. The V gene is TRBV19, the J gene TRBJ1-2; D gene ambiguous. The sequencing input was PBMCs. The CDR3 here is CASSMAEYGCTF. In DNA, the CDR3 is TGTGCCAGTAGTATGGCGGAGTATGGCTGCACCTTC.